One sample yielded the 27 T cell receptor beta chains listed below, sequenced in a study of T cell changes during pregnancy in multiple sclerosis. Data came from immunoSEQ multiplex PCR; TCRdb stores just in-frame clones and leaves some out. Of 36,000 or so clones detected, approximately 89% appear once; the ten largest clones hold 10% to 12%. The sequenced sample was CD8+ T cells from peripheral blood mononuclear cells, obtained in the third trimester of pregnancy. The source is a female donor with multiple sclerosis, enrolled in a pregnancy study.

The chain uses TRBV7-9 and TRBJ2-7; D gene ambiguous. The germline CDR1 and CDR2 sequences are SEHNR and FQNEAQ (reference sequence). V was cut by 1 base and J by 6 bases, with 13 bases left in between. This CDR3 has 14 residues. CDR3 region: CASSLEPLSGEQYF. CDR3 sequence (DNA): TGTGCCAGCAGCTTAGAGCCTCTGTCAGGCGAGCAGTACTTC.

This clone was counted a single time. The rearrangement uses TRBV6-4 and TRBJ1-5; D is unclear. CDR3 size: 15 residues. Germline loops: CDR1 MRHNA, CDR2 SNTAGT. V lost 4 bases, J lost 3 bases, and 13 bases lay in between. The CDR3 nucleotides read TGTGCCAGCAGTGTCTCGGAGGGTAACAATCAGCCCCAGCATTTT. The encoded protein is CASSVSEGNNQPQHF.

The chain is built from TRBV2 and TRBJ2-3, with 12 positions matching TRBD2. CDR3 length: 16 residues. CDR1 and CDR2 (germline): SNHLY, FYNNEI. J lost 5 bases, V lost 8 bases, and 11 bases had no gene match. The CDR3 bases are TGTGCCAGCCTTAAATTGACTAGCGGGAGTTTAGATACGCAGTATTTT. Amino acid sequence: CASLKLTSGSLDTQYF.

This clone appeared once. V gene TRBV6-1 combines with J gene TRBJ2-7; a possible D gene is TRBD2 (5 bases). The CDR3 length is 15 residues. V was shortened by 11 bases and J by 4 bases, with 24 bases between the two germline ends. The germline CDR1 and CDR2 sequences are MNHNS and SASEGT. The CDR3 spells CAREERDLRRYEQYF. CDR3 in DNA: TGTGCCCGGGAAGAACGGGATTTACGGCGGTACGAGCAGTACTTC.

This chain uses TRBV6-4 with TRBJ2-2, with 8 bases lining up with TRBD1. With 2 bases clipped from V and 1 base from J, the junction kept 3 bases outside the gene matches. This CDR3 comprises 16 residues. Germline assignment: CDR1 MRHNA and CDR2 SNTAGT. CDR3 residues: CASSDNGQGNTGELFF. Here the CDR3 DNA reads TGTGCCAGCAGTGACAATGGACAGGGGAACACCGGGGAGCTGTTTTTT.

This chain joins TRBV2 and TRBJ2-1; 8 bases are shared with TRBD2. The CDR3 covers 18 residues. Germline values: CDR1 SNHLY, CDR2 FYNNEI. V lost 0 bases and J lost 3; bases outside the gene matches: 10. Here the CDR3 reads CASSEAPRTSPLYNEQFF. CDR3 in DNA: TGTGCCAGCAGTGAAGCGCCGAGGACTAGCCCTCTCTACAATGAGCAGTTCTTC.

This chain connects TRBV7-9 to TRBJ2-5; TRBD2 matches at 10 bases. The J segment lost 4 bases and the V segment lost 4 bases, leaving 9 bases of the junction unmatched. The length of the CDR3 is 16 residues. From germline, CDR1 is SEHNR and CDR2 FQNEAQ (reference sequence). CDR3 sequence reads: CASSSSIAGGGETQYF. As DNA, the CDR3 is TGTGCCAGCAGCTCGAGCATAGCGGGAGGAGGAGAGACCCAGTACTTC.

The chain joins TRBV7-9 to TRBJ2-1; 9 positions agree with TRBD2. V gave up 3 bases and J gave up 3 bases; unmatched junction bases: 12. CDR1 and CDR2 (germline): SEHNR, FQNEAQ (reference sequence). The CDR3 spans 18 residues. CDR3 nucleotide sequence: TGTGCCAGCAGCTTCGGACTAGCGTCGAGAGAAGGCTACAATGAGCAGTTCTTC. Its protein is CASSFGLASREGYNEQFF.

This clone came up once. J is TRBJ2-1 and V is TRBV27, with TRBD1 as a possible D gene (7 bases). CDR3 length equals 13 residues. The ends were cut back, 6 bases at V and 9 bases at J, with 15 bases in the middle. The germline gives CDR1 MNHEY, CDR2 SMNVEV (reference sequence). CDR3: CASRQGEVSEQFF. Written as DNA, the CDR3 is TGTGCCAGCAGGCAGGGGGAGGTCTCTGAGCAGTTCTTC.

The chain links TRBV7-2 to TRBJ2-2; tentatively, D is TRBD1 (6 bases). This CDR3 has 18 amino acids. V was shortened by 3 bases and J by 0 bases, with 17 bases between the two germline ends. In germline, CDR1 is SGHTA, CDR2 FQGNSA. The CDR3 DNA is TGTGCCAGCAGCTTGCTCCAAGGGGGTGCGGCGAACACCGGGGAGCTGTTTTTT. Translating it yields CASSLLQGGAANTGELFF.

With respect to this clone: Because it lacks the conserved phenylalanine or tryptophan at the end, this CDR3 is likely a read error. Because the CDR3's place on the DNA is in doubt, the DNA is left out and the CDR3 is given as listed by TCRdb. The chain uses TRBV21-1 and TRBJ2-7; TRBD2 is the table's D call, not checked against the DNA. TRBV21-1 is tagged as a pseudogene. From its first to its last residue, the CDR3 has 14 amino acids. CDR3 in amino acids: CASSNGLTSGSFPL.

The rearrangement uses TRBV12-5 and TRBJ1-2; TRBD1 aligns across 11 bases. V was clipped by 4 bases and J by 3 bases; unmatched bases: 1. The CDR3 runs 14 residues. The germline CDR1 and CDR2 sequences are LGHNT and FRNRAP. The CDR3: CASGWGQGDYGYTF. Written as DNA, the CDR3 is TGTGCTAGTGGTTGGGGACAGGGGGACTATGGCTACACCTTC.

The CDR3 DNA sequence: TGTGCCAGCAGCTTTGGAGACTCCCCGTTTCCCAAAAACATTCAGTACTTC. Translated: CASSFGDSPFPKNIQYF. The rearrangement joins TRBV5-4 to TRBJ2-4; no definite D call. CDR3 length: 17 amino acids. Trimming removed 2 bases at V and 2 bases at J, with 17 bases between. Germline CDR1 is SGHNT and CDR2 is YYREEE (reference sequence).

The chain is built from TRBV7-9 and TRBJ1-1, with 10 bases lining up with TRBD1. The CDR3 is made up of 19 amino acids. Germline-derived CDR1 and CDR2 are SEHNR and FQNEAQ (reference sequence). V lost 3 bases and J lost 6; bases outside the gene matches: 19. CDR3 amino acids: CASSFATSGTGARIAEAFF. The CDR3 region has the DNA TGTGCCAGCAGCTTTGCCACGTCCGGGACAGGGGCGAGGATTGCTGAAGCTTTCTTT.

The chain combines TRBV6-5 with TRBJ2-3, with 11 bases fitting TRBD2. V gave up 7 bases and J gave up 5 bases; unmatched junction bases: 8. This CDR3 region has 15 residues. CDR1 is MNHEY and CDR2 is SVGAGI in the germline V gene. The CDR3 DNA reads TGTGCCAGCAACCCACTAGCGGGGGCTAAAGATACGCAGTATTTT. This encodes CASNPLAGAKDTQYF.

The DNA for the CDR3 is TGTGCCAGTACCCAATGGGCAGGGGACGGTGGAAACACCATATATTTT. Its translation is CASTQWAGDGGNTIYF. This chain uses TRBV19 with TRBJ1-3, with D perhaps TRBD1 (6 bases). The CDR3 extends over 16 amino acids. Trimming left V 7 bases short and J 3 bases short, with 19 bases between. The germline V gene has CDR1 LNHDA and CDR2 SQIVND (reference sequence).

CDR3 nucleotides: TGTGCCAGCAGTTACGGGCAGGGTTTTCGGTCACCCCTCCACTTT. Protein: CASSYGQGFRSPLHF. The chain uses TRBV6-5 and TRBJ1-6, with a possible D match to TRBD1 (5 bases). The CDR3 loop spans 15 amino acids. Germline CDR1 and CDR2: MNHEY and SVGAGI. The V gene lost 2 bases and the J gene lost 10 bases, with 15 bases spanning the gap.

Here the CDR3 reads CASSPFKGAVEAFF. For the CDR3, the DNA is TGCGCCAGCAGCCCCTTTAAGGGGGCCGTTGAAGCTTTCTTT. The V gene is TRBV5-1, the J gene TRBJ1-1; the match to TRBD1 covers 7 bases. Germline trimming cut 4 bases from V and 7 bases from J; bases unmatched to any gene: 10. This CDR3 is built from 14 residues. CDR1 is SGHRS, CDR2 YFSETQ, per germline.

V is TRBV4-3 and J is TRBJ1-1; possible D gene TRBD1, 6 bases. This CDR3 spans 16 amino acids. Germline V gives CDR1 LGHNA, CDR2 YSLEER. Trimming pared 1 base from V and 1 base from J, leaving 13 bases between. CDR3 nucleotide sequence: TGCGCCAGCAGCCAAGGCCCGGGACACCCGAACACTGAAGCTTTCTTT. Translation: CASSQGPGHPNTEAFF.

The chain joins TRBV12-5 to TRBJ2-1; TRBD1 matches at 10 bases. Germline-derived CDR1 and CDR2 are LGHNT and FRNRAP. The CDR3 has 16 amino acids. The V gene end was trimmed by 6 bases and the J gene end by 5 bases; junction bases not matched to a gene: 10. Written as DNA, the CDR3 is TGTGCTAGTGGGCTTAGCGACAGGGGGCTGGACAATGAGCAGTTCTTC. Residues: CASGLSDRGLDNEQFF.

This chain connects TRBV19 to TRBJ1-2; a weak D match, TRBD1 (5 bases). CDR1 is LNHDA and CDR2 is SQIVND in the germline V gene (reference sequence). The CDR3 spans 15 residues. The V and J ends lost 3 bases and 3 bases respectively, with 14 bases between them. The CDR3 loop reads CASSIGAGDYYGYTF. The CDR3 bases are TGTGCCAGTAGTATTGGGGCAGGAGATTACTATGGCTACACCTTC.

The gene calls are TRBV6-6 and TRBJ2-1; 7 nucleotides agree with TRBD2. With 2 bases clipped from V and 7 bases from J, the junction kept 5 bases outside the gene matches. The CDR3 extends over 14 amino acids. Germline V gives CDR1 MNHNY, CDR2 SVGAGI (reference sequence). Here the CDR3 DNA reads TGTGCCAGCAGTTACGAGGGAGGGGAGAATGAGCAGTTCTTC. This translates into CASSYEGGENEQFF.

The chain uses TRBV6-5 and TRBJ1-2, with D unresolved. V lost 6 bases and J 2 bases, leaving 13 bases between the germline ends. The CDR3 sequence is 14 residues long. CDR1 and CDR2 (germline): MNHEY, SVGAGI. The CDR3 here is CASSLSAGNYGYTF. The DNA for the CDR3 is TGTGCCAGCAGCCTCTCCGCAGGCAACTATGGCTACACCTTC.

The chain combines TRBV4-1 with TRBJ2-1, with 12 bases aligning to TRBD2. The V segment lost 1 base and the J segment 0 bases; nucleotides outside the gene matches: 4. The CDR3 extends over 18 amino acids. Germline-derived CDR1 and CDR2 are MGHRA and YSYEKL. The CDR3, as DNA: TGCGCCAGCAGCCAAGGACTAGCGGGGGATTACTCCTACAATGAGCAGTTCTTC. Encoded protein: CASSQGLAGDYSYNEQFF.

The rearrangement uses TRBV6-4 and TRBJ1-5, with 8 bases fitting TRBD1. The V segment lost 5 bases and the J segment 4 bases; nucleotides outside the gene matches: 4. Germline V gene lookup returns CDR1 MRHNA and CDR2 SNTAGT. The CDR3 is made up of 14 amino acids. The CDR3 protein is CASSSGQGNQPQHF. The DNA of the CDR3 is TGTGCCAGCAGTTCCGGACAGGGAAATCAGCCCCAGCATTTT.

This chain uses TRBV4-1 with TRBJ2-5; TRBD2 agrees at 13 bases. This CDR3 comprises 15 residues. Trimming removed 4 bases from V and 3 bases from J; junction bases left unmatched: 2. Germline V gives CDR1 MGHRA, CDR2 YSYEKL. The CDR3 loop is CASSLGLAGEETQYF. CDR3 nucleotides: TGCGCCAGCAGCCTCGGACTAGCGGGGGAAGAGACCCAGTACTTC.

This clone was observed once. This chain uses TRBV29-1 with TRBJ2-1; the match to TRBD1 covers 9 bases. The CDR3 is made up of 14 amino acids. Germline CDR1 reads SQVTM; CDR2 reads ANQGSEA. V was pared by 6 bases and J by 4 bases, with 7 bases of the junction left unmatched. This chain's CDR3 is CSVSPGTGYNEQFF. In nucleotides, the CDR3 is TGCAGCGTCAGTCCCGGGACAGGGTACAATGAGCAGTTCTTC.